Listed below are T cell receptor beta chains from one sample, sequenced in a study of T cells in Graves' hyperthyroidism and ophthalmopathy. TCRdb reprocessed the multiplex PCR reads via MiXCR and lists one record per CDR3 protein. Of about 290,000 distinct CDR3 sequences listed, less than 15% were seen once; the top ten hold 7.5% to 8%. The sample consisted of blood. The receptors come from a woman between 25 and 40 years old with Graves' hyperthyroidism that later progressed to Graves' ophthalmopathy. Both conserved end residues are part of each CDR3. A D gene is named only where the DNA matches it firmly. Only some rows state a clone size, as once, few, many or a class for expanded clones.

TRBJ2-3 TRBV28 - - CASTKRSGISTDTQYF TGTGCCAGCACCAAAAGGTCGGGGATTAGCACAGATACGCAGTATTTT
TRBJ1-2 TRBV4-1 - - CASSSTTGRGYGYTF TGCGCCAGCAGCTCTACAACAGGGAGAGGCTATGGCTACACCTTC
TRBJ2-1 TRBV6-2/TRBV6-3 - few CASSYEVNEQFF TGTGCCAGCAGTTACGAGGTCAATGAGCAGTTCTTC
TRBJ2-7 TRBV3-1 TRBD1 - CASSTRQGAAYGQYF TGTGCCAGCAGCACCCGACAGGGGGCCGCCTACGGGCAGTACTTC
TRBJ1-4 TRBV2 TRBD1 few CASSRRGDNEKLFF TGTGCCAGCAGCCGCAGGGGGGATAATGAAAAACTGTTTTTT
TRBJ2-7 TRBV6-1 - many CASSITAGQQYEQYF TGTGCCAGCAGCATAACCGCGGGACAGCAATACGAGCAGTACTTC
TRBJ2-7 TRBV11-2 - once CASSSHREREDEQYF TGTGCCAGCAGCTCACACAGGGAGAGGGAGGACGAGCAGTACTTC
TRBJ2-1 TRBV12-3/TRBV12-4 - - CASSPAINEQFF TGTGCCAGCAGTCCGGCCATTAATGAGCAGTTCTTC
TRBJ1-1 TRBV12-3/TRBV12-4 - - CASRPGSFPMNTEAFF TGTGCCAGCAGGCCCGGGAGTTTCCCCATGAACACTGAAGCTTTCTTT
TRBJ2-7 TRBV6-2/TRBV6-3 - many CASSPLGLGSYEQYF TGTGCCAGCAGTCCCCTAGGTCTTGGGTCCTACGAGCAGTACTTC
TRBJ1-4 TRBV4-2 - many CASSQTGYEKLFF TGTGCCAGCAGCCAAACCGGCTATGAAAAACTGTTTTTT
TRBJ2-1 TRBV19 - few CASSISRRNPYNEQFF TGTGCCAGTAGTATATCTCGGCGGAACCCTTACAATGAGCAGTTCTTC
TRBJ2-1 TRBV6-2/TRBV6-3 TRBD2 few CASSYSATASGRVNNEQFF TGTGCCAGCAGTTACTCGGCGACGGCTAGCGGGAGGGTGAACAATGAGCAGTTCTTC
TRBJ1-1 TRBV6-2/TRBV6-3 TRBD1 many CASSQVYRGTEAFF TGTGCCAGCAGTCAGGTATACAGGGGCACTGAAGCTTTCTTT
TRBJ2-1 TRBV19 - - CASSAGQKIYNEQFF TGTGCCAGTAGTGCGGGACAGAAAATATACAATGAGCAGTTCTTC
TRBJ2-1 TRBV7-2 TRBD2 many CASSRGLASNNEQFF TGTGCCAGCAGCCGGGGACTAGCGAGTAACAATGAGCAGTTCTTC
TRBJ2-4 TRBV7-2 TRBD2 many CASSLGGLAGRGYIQYF TGTGCCAGCAGCTTAGGAGGACTAGCGGGCAGGGGATACATTCAGTACTTC
TRBJ2-5 TRBV6-2/TRBV6-3 - many CASNPYGEPQYF TGTGCCAGCAATCCGTATGGGGAGCCCCAGTACTTC
TRBJ2-1 TRBV7-2 - many CASSLAHEVNEQFF TGTGCCAGCAGCCTAGCCCATGAGGTCAATGAGCAGTTCTTC
TRBJ2-2 TRBV18 - many CASSTGNTGELFF TGTGCCAGCTCCACAGGAAACACCGGGGAGCTGTTTTTT
TRBJ2-7 TRBV12-3/TRBV12-4 TRBD2 many CASSLTSAYYEQYF TGTGCCAGCAGTTTAACTAGCGCATACTACGAGCAGTACTTC
TRBJ2-1 TRBV20-1 TRBD2 many CSARSGVYNEQFF TGCAGTGCTAGGAGCGGGGTTTACAATGAGCAGTTCTTC
TRBJ1-6 TRBV5-8 - few CASSLAGSYNSPLHF TGTGCCAGCAGCTTGGCCGGCTCCTATAATTCACCCCTCCACTTT
TRBJ2-7 TRBV7-3 - - CASSFGAGNEQYF TGTGCCAGCAGCTTCGGGGCAGGGAACGAGCAGTACTTC
TRBJ2-7 TRBV28 - many CASSPDLRATQPYEQYF TGTGCCAGCAGCCCCGATTTGAGAGCCACGCAACCCTACGAGCAGTACTTC
TRBJ2-5 TRBV12-3/TRBV12-4 - many CASSGFVETQYF TGTGCCAGCAGTGGGTTCGTAGAGACCCAGTACTTC
TRBJ1-2 TRBV7-2 TRBD1 many CASSLDAGGYGYTF TGTGCCAGCAGCTTAGATGCAGGGGGCTATGGCTACACCTTC
TRBJ2-1 TRBV20-1 - many CSARDYSVTNEQFF TGCAGTGCTAGAGATTATAGCGTGACAAATGAGCAGTTCTTC
TRBJ2-1 TRBV5-1 TRBD2 many CASTWTSGDYNEQFF TGCGCCAGCACCTGGACTAGCGGGGACTACAATGAGCAGTTCTTC
TRBJ2-2 TRBV4-3 - few CASSQDRELPGELFF TGCGCCAGCAGCCAAGACCGGGAGTTGCCCGGGGAGCTGTTTTTT
TRBJ2-2 TRBV4-1 - few CASSQEGASHLGAGELFF TGCGCCAGCAGCCAAGAAGGGGCTTCTCACCTTGGGGCCGGGGAGCTGTTTTTT
TRBJ1-2 TRBV30 - - CAWSEGAYGYTF TGTGCCTGGAGTGAAGGGGCCTATGGCTACACCTTC
TRBJ2-3 TRBV18 - - CASSPPSDTQYF TGTGCCAGCTCACCACCGTCAGATACGCAGTATTTT
TRBJ2-1 TRBV10-3 TRBD2 - CAIRDTGGPYNEQFF TGTGCCATCAGGGACACGGGAGGCCCCTACAATGAGCAGTTCTTC
TRBJ2-2 TRBV14 - - CASSQVDWPINTGELFF TGTGCCAGCAGCCAAGTCGACTGGCCTATTAATACCGGGGAGCTGTTTTTT
TRBJ2-5 TRBV6-8 - - CASRPLSPLGIIEAPYF TGTGCCAGCAGGCCTCTCTCCCCTCTAGGGATCATTGAGGCCCCGTACTTC
TRBJ2-5 TRBV11-1 TRBD2 - CASSGKLGGSGAQYF TGTGCCAGCAGTGGGAAGCTGGGCGGGAGTGGGGCCCAGTACTTC
TRBJ2-1 TRBV30 - - CAWRKGLGGVEQFF TGTGCCTGGAGGAAGGGACTCGGGGGTGTTGAGCAGTTCTTC
TRBJ2-5 TRBV20-1 - many CSARALLGAETQYF TGCAGTGCTAGAGCTTTACTCGGGGCAGAGACCCAGTACTTC
TRBJ1-1 TRBV4-3 - few CASSRSNTEAFF TGCGCCAGCAGCCGTAGTAACACTGAAGCTTTCTTT
TRBJ2-1 TRBV5-1 TRBD2 many CASSVTSGRLQFF TGCGCCAGCAGCGTGACTAGCGGGAGGTTGCAGTTCTTC
TRBJ1-2 TRBV19 TRBD1 many CASNTGTGIYGYTF TGTGCCAGTAACACCGGGACAGGTATCTATGGCTACACCTTC
TRBJ2-5 TRBV12-3/TRBV12-4 TRBD1 many CASSLATGDETQYF TGTGCCAGCAGTTTAGCTACAGGGGACGAGACCCAGTACTTC
TRBJ1-2 TRBV5-6 - many CASSLGDTNYGYTF TGTGCCAGCAGCTTGGGGGATACTAACTATGGCTACACCTTC
TRBJ2-4 TRBV29-1 - few CSVELIAKNIQYF TGCAGCGTTGAACTGATAGCCAAAAACATTCAGTACTTC
TRBJ1-5 TRBV19 - - CASSSGLSGNQPQHF TGTGCCAGTAGTAGCGGACTGTCTGGCAATCAGCCCCAGCATTTT
TRBJ2-5 TRBV12-3/TRBV12-4 - many CASSFAETQYF TGTGCCAGCAGTTTTGCAGAGACCCAGTACTTC
TRBJ2-3 TRBV29-1 TRBD1 many CSVEPGQGASGTDTQYF TGCAGCGTTGAACCGGGACAGGGGGCCTCGGGCACAGATACGCAGTATTTT
TRBJ1-1 TRBV20-1 - many CSARQPGRLNTEAFF TGCAGTGCGAGACAACCGGGACGGTTGAACACTGAAGCTTTCTTT